The clone carrying this T cell receptor beta chain was detected many times. These data are taken from a study of regulatory T cells in long-lasting Graves disease. Construction of the TCR beta libraries employed iRepertoire HTBI primers in conjunction with Arm-PCR of CDR3 regions. MiXCR, run by TCRdb on the multiplex PCR reads, gives a single entry per CDR3 protein. The table shows approximately 350,000 distinct CDR3 sequences, with 10% to 15% occurring only once. The germline gives CDR1 WSHSY, CDR2 SAAADI. This CDR3 contains 14 residues. V gave up 8 bases and J gave up 2 bases, with 14 bases separating them. This sample's time point: newly diagnosed GD, antithyroid drugs for less than 3 months. Researchers made the TCR library from RNA that was extracted from PBMCs. An endocrinology department located in Xi'an, China, was where the patients came from. A further study also used this sample, focusing on T cells in Graves' hyperthyroidism and ophthalmopathy.

V usage is TRBV10-2 and J usage is TRBJ2-3; a possible D gene is TRBD1 (6 bases). This material consisted of peripheral blood mononuclear cells (PBMCs), taken at new diagnosis, from a patient treated with antithyroid drugs. The TCR originated in a woman under 30 with Graves disease. The CDR3 nucleotides read TGCGCCAGCCTATCAGGGGCCATCACAGATACGCAGTATTTT. It translates to CASLSGAITDTQYF.